Listed below are T cell receptor beta chains from one sample, sequenced in a study of T-cell memory formation after mild COVID-19. TCRdb fed the 5' RACE reads into MiXCR, producing one record per CDR3 protein. The sample records tens of thousands of distinct CDR3 sequences, over 6.5% being singletons. Sequenced input: PBMCs or a T cell subset sorted from them (not recorded which). The receptors were gathered from an adult who had mild COVID-19 (a few samples of this study predate the infection). Cell type and time point are not known. The CDR3 runs from the conserved cysteine through the conserved F or W. Fields, in order: clone size, J gene, D gene, V gene, CDR3 protein, CDR3 DNA. The D gene is left open where the match is weak. Part of the rows lack a size; the others show once, few, many or a class for expanded clones.

. TRBJ2-3 . TRBV6-5 CASREVWGGHTDTQYF TGTGCCAGCAGGGAAGTTTGGGGGGGCCACACAGATACGCAGTATTTT
many TRBJ1-1 . TRBV12-3/TRBV12-4 CASSLWSNTEAFF TGTGCCAGCAGTTTGTGGTCTAACACTGAAGCTTTCTTT
many TRBJ1-1 TRBD1 TRBV12-3/TRBV12-4 CASSPGQLNTEAFF TGTGCCAGCAGCCCGGGACAGTTGAACACTGAAGCTTTCTTT
few TRBJ2-7 . TRBV30 CAWSLDVSGYGQYF TGTGCCTGGAGTTTGGACGTTAGTGGGTACGGGCAGTACTTC
many TRBJ2-6 . TRBV12-3/TRBV12-4 CASSLRGSGANVLTF TGTGCCAGCAGTTTGAGGGGCTCTGGGGCCAACGTCCTGACTTTC
. TRBJ1-5 . TRBV27 CASSYGRNQPQHF TGTGCCAGCAGTTACGGCCGCAATCAGCCCCAGCATTTT
few TRBJ1-6 . TRBV29-1 CSVKTGNSPLHF TGCAGCGTTAAAACAGGGAATTCACCCCTCCACTTT
. TRBJ1-4 . TRBV4-1 CASSEGPGPINEKLFF TGCGCCAGCAGCGAAGGACCGGGACCGATTAATGAAAAACTGTTTTTT
many TRBJ2-2 TRBD1 TRBV12-3/TRBV12-4 CASSFIQGYTGELFF TGTGCCAGCAGTTTCATACAGGGGTACACCGGGGAGCTGTTTTTT
few TRBJ2-3 . TRBV4-2 CASSRAADTDTQYF TGTGCCAGCAGCCGCGCGGCCGACACAGATACGCAGTATTTT
. TRBJ2-1 . TRBV7-6 CASSFLNHEQFF TGTGCCAGCAGCTTTTTGAATCATGAGCAGTTCTTC
few TRBJ2-7 . TRBV23-1 CASSQPPVEQYF TGCGCCAGCAGTCAACCTCCTGTGGAGCAGTACTTC
many TRBJ1-6 TRBD1 TRBV20-1 CSAKIRTGVNSEAYNSPLHF TGCAGTGCAAAAATCCGGACAGGGGTTAATTCGGAGGCCTATAATTCACCCCTCCACTTT
few TRBJ2-7 TRBD2 TRBV6-6 CASSLASGLAGATYEQYF TGTGCCAGCAGTTTGGCCTCGGGACTAGCGGGAGCTACCTACGAGCAGTACTTC
many TRBJ2-3 . TRBV7-2 CASSLRPSAGTDTQYF TGTGCCAGCAGCTTACGACCTTCAGCGGGTACAGATACGCAGTATTTT
. TRBJ2-1 . TRBV6-5 CASKAGRGSNEQFF TGTGCCAGCAAAGCGGGGAGGGGGTCCAATGAGCAGTTCTTC
many TRBJ1-5 . TRBV25-1 CASRAGDRPQHF TGTGCCAGCCGGGCAGGGGATCGGCCCCAGCATTTT
many TRBJ2-6 . TRBV15 CATSNRTGTSSGANVLTF TGTGCCACCAGCAATAGGACAGGGACTAGCTCTGGGGCCAACGTCCTGACTTTC
many TRBJ2-5 . TRBV7-8 CASSPIRQSSETQYF TGTGCCAGCAGCCCTATAAGACAGTCTTCGGAGACCCAGTACTTC
few TRBJ2-7 . TRBV5-1 CASSLGGAGRAYEQYF TGCGCCAGCAGCTTGGGGGGGGCGGGCAGAGCCTACGAGCAGTACTTC
many TRBJ2-7 . TRBV4-3 CASSQGGTGYEQYF TGCGCCAGCAGCCAAGGGGGGACTGGGTACGAGCAGTACTTC
medium-sized TRBJ2-7 TRBD2 TRBV5-1 CASSERLAGRYEQYF TGCGCCAGCAGCGAGCGACTAGCGGGACGCTACGAGCAGTACTTC
few TRBJ1-5 . TRBV6-2/TRBV6-3 CASSSYRVGYSNQPQHF TGTGCCAGCAGTTCGTACCGGGTCGGTTATAGCAATCAGCCCCAGCATTTT
many TRBJ2-2 . TRBV4-1 CASSQIGQIAGELFF TGCGCCAGCAGCCAAATAGGACAGATCGCCGGGGAGCTGTTTTTT
. TRBJ1-2 . TRBV19 CATARARGSYGYTF TGTGCCACGGCCCGGGCAAGGGGGTCCTATGGCTACACCTTC
many TRBJ2-7 . TRBV7-3 CASSTSGPNTEQYF TGTGCCAGCAGTACCTCGGGGCCTAACACGGAGCAGTACTTC
many TRBJ2-7 . TRBV3-1 CASSQDWKQQYF TGTGCCAGCAGCCAAGATTGGAAGCAGCAGTACTTC
. TRBJ2-5 . TRBV5-1 CASSLLPGPQETQYF TGCGCCAGCAGCCTCCTCCCGGGTCCCCAAGAGACCCAGTACTTC
many TRBJ1-1 . TRBV3-1 CASSSLTENTEAFF TGTGCCAGCAGCTCCCTGACAGAGAACACTGAAGCTTTCTTT
many TRBJ2-7 . TRBV4-1 CASSQDDQGSPSYEQYF TGCGCCAGCAGCCAAGATGACCAAGGGAGCCCCTCCTACGAGCAGTACTTC
. TRBJ2-7 TRBD2 TRBV6-2/TRBV6-3 CASNPSGSKSYEQYF TGTGCCAGCAACCCGAGCGGGAGTAAATCCTACGAGCAGTACTTC
many TRBJ2-2 . TRBV11-2 CASSYSDRTGELFF TGTGCCAGCAGCTACTCCGATAGGACCGGGGAGCTGTTTTTT
. TRBJ2-1 TRBD1 TRBV5-1 CASSLQRGTVGEQFF TGCGCCAGCAGCTTGCAGAGGGGGACAGTTGGTGAGCAGTTCTTC
many TRBJ2-3 TRBD2 TRBV5-1 CASSWKASGGTDTQYF TGCGCCAGCAGCTGGAAGGCTAGCGGGGGAACAGATACGCAGTATTTT
many TRBJ2-7 TRBD1 TRBV19 CASTAAGTGGLYEQYF TGTGCCAGCACTGCGGCGGGGACAGGGGGTCTCTACGAGCAGTACTTC
few TRBJ2-7 . TRBV18 CASSPDSLSSYEQYF TGTGCCAGCTCACCGGACAGCTTGAGCTCCTACGAGCAGTACTTC
many TRBJ1-4 . TRBV4-3 CASSPGFNEKLFF TGCGCCAGCAGTCCGGGGTTTAATGAAAAACTGTTTTTT
few TRBJ1-2 . TRBV20-1 CSARRKQRNYGYTF TGCAGTGCTAGACGGAAGCAGCGCAACTATGGCTACACCTTC
. TRBJ2-3 . TRBV6-2/TRBV6-3 CASRSSGRVGRTDTQYF TGTGCCAGCAGGTCCTCGGGGCGCGTCGGGCGCACAGATACGCAGTATTTT
many TRBJ2-2 . TRBV9 CASSRDTIRTGELFF TGTGCCAGCAGCCGGGACACCATTAGGACCGGGGAGCTGTTTTTT
many TRBJ2-1 TRBD2 TRBV11-2 CASSLIGGSYNEQFF TGTGCCAGCAGCTTAATCGGCGGGAGCTACAATGAGCAGTTCTTC
. TRBJ2-5 . TRBV11-1 CASSFPTGTLEETQYF TGTGCCAGCAGCTTCCCCACCGGGACTCTCGAAGAGACCCAGTACTTC
many TRBJ2-5 . TRBV19 CASSDKSLLQETQYF TGTGCCAGTAGTGATAAATCCTTACTCCAAGAGACCCAGTACTTC
many TRBJ1-6 . TRBV20-1 CSARYGQMDSPLHF TGCAGTGCTCGATACGGACAGATGGATTCACCCCTCCACTTT
many TRBJ2-1 TRBD1 TRBV20-1 CSAPTGQDNEQFF TGCAGTGCTCCGACAGGGCAAGATAATGAGCAGTTCTTC
many TRBJ2-1 TRBD2 TRBV7-2 CASRGRARAGNEQFF TGTGCCAGCAGGGGGAGGGCCCGAGCTGGCAATGAGCAGTTCTTC